Listed below are T cell receptor beta chains from one sample, sequenced in a study of blood T cell repertoires in COVID-19. The repertoire was sequenced with immunoSEQ multiplex PCR; TCRdb's copy has only in-frame clones and lacks some. This sample has roughly 230,000 clones, with roughly 89% found just once. The sample consisted of peripheral blood. These receptors all stem from a woman aged 35 to 49 who had recovered from COVID-19. Each CDR3 is given with its conserved first and last residue.

J: TRBJ1-2; V: TRBV28; CDR3: CASSAIRVGYTF
J: TRBJ2-5; V: TRBV6-2/TRBV6-3; CDR3: CASSAGLAGVFKETQYF
J: TRBJ2-1; V: TRBV9; CDR3: CASSVGPRLADNEQFF
J: TRBJ2-1; V: TRBV19; CDR3: CASSRGGGRAYNEQFF
J: TRBJ1-3; V: TRBV30; CDR3: CAWSVRGPPGNTIYF
J: TRBJ1-4; V: TRBV15; CDR3: CATSRDPPDPTNEKLFF
J: TRBJ2-7; V: TRBV4-1; CDR3: CASSQIQGRGYEQYF
J: TRBJ1-3; V: TRBV3-1/TRBV3-2; CDR3: CASSQNVQGHTIYF
J: TRBJ2-5; V: TRBV6-5; CDR3: CASSLGGGERETQYF
J: TRBJ2-7; V: TRBV7-9; CDR3: CATSGTNAYEQYF